The subject of this entry is one T cell receptor (beta chain). The V gene lost 4 bases and the J gene lost 0 bases, with 15 bases spanning the gap. This CDR3 comprises 16 residues. In germline, CDR1 is LNHDA, CDR2 SQIVND (reference sequence). This entry is derived from a study of PD-1 blockade in classical Hodgkin lymphoma. Only in-frame clones appear in the TCRdb table, and some are missing; sequencing was by immunoSEQ multiplex PCR. The sample lists some 38,000 clones, about 79% occurring once. All the patients suffered relapse after autologous stem cell transplantation, and brentuximab vedotin exposure differed.

The TCR comes from a human donor with classical Hodgkin lymphoma. The specimen comprised peripheral blood mononuclear cells (PBMCs), sampled at baseline. The V call is TRBV19, the J call TRBJ1-1; D gene uncertain. The DNA for the CDR3 is TGTGCCAGTAGTAGGGTTGTCGCCAGCATGAACACTGAAGCTTTCTTT. Protein product: CASSRVVASMNTEAFF.